This entry lists 13 T cell receptor beta chains sequenced from one sample in a study of identical twins. TCRdb independently ran MiXCR on the 5' RACE reads; one entry per CDR3 protein. The repertoire holds 460,000 or so distinct CDR3 sequences, with 14% as singletons. Separately, the same data were catalogued under a study of yellow fever vaccine responses in identical twins.

Sequencing was performed on CD4+ T cells sorted from blood. The source of these receptors is a young woman in good health.

Here the CDR3 DNA reads TGCAGTGCTCGGGGACTAGCGGGAGTTTCCCACGAGCAGTACTTC. Encoded protein: CSARGLAGVSHEQYF. The V and J genes are TRBV20-1 and TRBJ2-7, with 14 bases lining up with TRBD2. The V segment lost 5 bases and the J segment 5 bases; nucleotides outside the gene matches: 8. The germline gives CDR1 DFQATT, CDR2 SNEGSKA (reference sequence). The CDR3 length is 15 residues.

As to this clonotype: At one boundary the junction diverges from the germline segment, which might be a read error. This chain connects TRBV7-8 to TRBJ1-5; 12 bases match TRBD1. The CDR3 is made up of 15 amino acids. The germline V gene has CDR1 SGHVS and CDR2 FQNEAQ. The CDR3 is CASSPGTGGNQPQHF. CDR3 sequence (DNA): TGTGCCAGCAGCCCAGGGACAGGGGGCAACCAGCCCCAGCATTTT.

Here the CDR3 reads CASSFDAAGLAGGSATQYF. CDR3 sequence (DNA): TGCGCCAGCAGCTTCGACGCAGCGGGACTAGCGGGGGGGTCGGCGACCCAGTACTTC. The chain uses TRBV5-1 and TRBJ2-5; TRBD2 agrees at 16 bases. Germline CDR1 SGHRS, CDR2 YFSETQ. This CDR3 is built from 19 residues. Losses at the gene ends were 2 bases for V and 7 bases for J; bases not matched to a gene: 14.

V is TRBV18 and J is TRBJ2-1; TRBD2 agrees at 8 bases. The CDR3 has 15 residues. The V segment lost 4 bases and the J segment 2 bases; nucleotides outside the gene matches: 4. CDR1 is KGHSH and CDR2 is LQKENI in the germline V gene. CDR3 in DNA: TGTGCCAGCTCACTACTAGCGGAAACCTACAATGAGCAGTTCTTC. It encodes CASSLLAETYNEQFF.

The rearrangement joins TRBV27 to TRBJ1-2; 7 bases are shared with TRBD1. V lost 1 base and J lost 8; bases outside the gene matches: 4. CDR3 length equals 13 residues. Germline V gene lookup returns CDR1 MNHEY and CDR2 SMNVEV (reference sequence). CDR3 DNA: TGTGCCAGCAGTTTATTAGGGGGCCACGGCTACACCTTC. It is translated as CASSLLGGHGYTF.

This clonotype was observed at least ten times. This sequence joins TRBV2 and TRBJ2-5, with 11 bases matching TRBD2. J gave up 5 bases and V 2 bases, and 13 bases lay outside the gene matches. The CDR3 has 18 residues. CDR1 is SNHLY and CDR2 is FYNNEI in the germline V gene. The CDR3: CASSEIAGTSGLGETQYF. In DNA, the CDR3 is TGTGCCAGCAGTGAAATCGCAGGGACTAGCGGACTGGGGGAGACCCAGTACTTC.

This clonotype turned up a few times. The chain couples TRBV6-1 to TRBJ2-1; 7 bases match TRBD1. Germline CDR1 and CDR2: MNHNS and SASEGT. V was clipped by 6 bases and J by 6 bases; unmatched bases: 14. CDR3 size: 16 residues. CDR3 sequence reads: CASSRGQLRVGNEQFF. CDR3 in DNA: TGTGCCAGCAGCAGGGGACAGTTGAGAGTGGGCAATGAGCAGTTCTTC.

This rearrangement joins TRBV18 to TRBJ2-3; D is perhaps TRBD1 (6 bases). Trimming left V 1 base short and J 3 bases short, with 8 bases between. Germline assignment: CDR1 KGHSH and CDR2 LQKENI. The CDR3 totals 14 residues. The CDR3 reads CASSPQTGTDTQYF. The DNA of the CDR3 is TGTGCCAGCTCACCACAAACAGGGACAGATACGCAGTATTTT. The full variable domain, its missing parts supplied by reference TRBV18 and TRBJ2-3, is NAGVMQNPRHLVRRRGQEARLRCSPMKGHSHVYWYRQLPEEGLKFMVYLQKENIIDESGMPKERFSAEFPKEGPSILRIQQVVRGDSAAYFCASSPQTGTDTQYFGPGTRLTVL.

The chain joins TRBV5-1 to TRBJ2-5; TRBD2 agrees at 7 bases. The ends lost 5 bases at V and 5 bases at J; junction bases unmatched: 12. Germline V gene sequence: CDR1 SGHRS, CDR2 YFSETQ. The CDR3 sequence is 15 residues long. CDR3 sequence: CASRGLGLADETQYF. The CDR3 DNA reads TGCGCCAGCAGAGGTTTGGGGCTAGCGGACGAGACCCAGTACTTC.

The chain has TRBV5-8 and TRBJ2-1; 7 bases are a match to TRBD1. J lost 6 bases, V lost 0 bases, and 9 bases had no gene match. CDR3 length: 16 residues. Germline-derived CDR1 and CDR2 are SGHTS and YDEGEE. CDR3 residues: CASSLVRQGLFNEQFF. CDR3 nucleotides: TGTGCCAGCAGCTTGGTTCGACAGGGATTATTCAATGAGCAGTTCTTC.

Only a few counts were recorded for this clonotype. This sequence joins TRBV12-3 or TRBV12-4 and TRBJ2-7, with 8 nucleotides matching TRBD2. The ends lost 0 bases at V and 3 bases at J; junction bases unmatched: 13. The CDR3 runs 18 residues. The CDR3 spells CASSLAPKTSAGNYEQYF. In DNA form, the CDR3 reads TGTGCCAGCAGTTTAGCTCCAAAGACTAGCGCTGGCAACTACGAGCAGTACTTC.

This chain links TRBV5-1 with TRBJ1-2; D is undetermined. This CDR3 is 12 amino acids long. V was shortened by 5 bases and J by 3 bases, with 8 bases between the two germline ends. Germline CDR1 reads SGHRS; CDR2 reads YFSETQ. The CDR3 region has the DNA TGCGCCAGCAGGGGTGGTGACTATGGCTACACCTTC. Its translation is CASRGGDYGYTF.

This chain links TRBV5-1 with TRBJ1-5; no clear D. The germline V gene encodes CDR1 SGHRS and CDR2 YFSETQ. The CDR3 is made up of 15 amino acids. The V end lost 0 bases, the J end lost 0 bases, and 7 bases lay between the germline ends. CDR3 sequence reads: CASSLAGRSNQPQHF. CDR3 sequence (DNA): TGCGCCAGCAGCTTGGCCGGTCGTAGCAATCAGCCCCAGCATTTT.